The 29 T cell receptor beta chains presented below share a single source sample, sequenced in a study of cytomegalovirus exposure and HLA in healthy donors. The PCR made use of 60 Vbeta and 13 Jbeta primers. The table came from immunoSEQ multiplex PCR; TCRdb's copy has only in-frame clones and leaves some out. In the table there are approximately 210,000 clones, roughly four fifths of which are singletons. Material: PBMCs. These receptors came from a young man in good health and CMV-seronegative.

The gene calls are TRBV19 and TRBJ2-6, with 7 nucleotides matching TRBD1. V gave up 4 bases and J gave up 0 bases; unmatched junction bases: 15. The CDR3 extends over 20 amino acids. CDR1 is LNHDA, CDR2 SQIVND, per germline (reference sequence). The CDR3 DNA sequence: TGTGCCAGTAGTAGGATAGGGGGACAGATATTGAGCTCTGGGGCCAACGTCCTGACTTTC. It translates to CASSRIGGQILSSGANVLTF.

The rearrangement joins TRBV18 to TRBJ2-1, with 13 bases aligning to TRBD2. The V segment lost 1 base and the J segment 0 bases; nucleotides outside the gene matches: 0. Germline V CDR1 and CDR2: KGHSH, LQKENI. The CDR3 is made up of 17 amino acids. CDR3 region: CASSPRTSGSSYNEQFF. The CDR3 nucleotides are TGTGCCAGCTCACCACGGACTAGCGGGAGCTCCTACAATGAGCAGTTCTTC. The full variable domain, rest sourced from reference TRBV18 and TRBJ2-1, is NAGVMQNPRHLVRRRGQEARLRCSPMKGHSHVYWYRQLPEEGLKFMVYLQKENIIDESGMPKERFSAEFPKEGPSILRIQQVVRGDSAAYFCASSPRTSGSSYNEQFFGPGTRLTVL.

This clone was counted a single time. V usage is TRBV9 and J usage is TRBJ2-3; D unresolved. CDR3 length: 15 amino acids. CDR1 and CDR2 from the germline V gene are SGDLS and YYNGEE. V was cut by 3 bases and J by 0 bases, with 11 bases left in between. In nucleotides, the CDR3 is TGTGCCAGCAGCGGAGCCGGGTCTAGCACAGATACGCAGTATTTT. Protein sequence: CASSGAGSSTDTQYF.

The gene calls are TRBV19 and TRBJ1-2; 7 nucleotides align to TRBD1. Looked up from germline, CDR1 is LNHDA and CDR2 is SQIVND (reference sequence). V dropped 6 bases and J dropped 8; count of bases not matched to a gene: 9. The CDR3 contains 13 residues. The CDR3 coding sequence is TGTGCCAGTAGGCGGACAGGCGATTCCGGCTACACCTTC. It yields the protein CASRRTGDSGYTF.

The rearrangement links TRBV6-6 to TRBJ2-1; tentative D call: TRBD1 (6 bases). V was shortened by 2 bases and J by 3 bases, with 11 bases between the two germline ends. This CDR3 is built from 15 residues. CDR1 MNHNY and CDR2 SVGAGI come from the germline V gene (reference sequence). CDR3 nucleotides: TGTGCCAGCAGTTACAACAGGGACCTCTACAATGAGCAGTTCTTC. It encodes CASSYNRDLYNEQFF.

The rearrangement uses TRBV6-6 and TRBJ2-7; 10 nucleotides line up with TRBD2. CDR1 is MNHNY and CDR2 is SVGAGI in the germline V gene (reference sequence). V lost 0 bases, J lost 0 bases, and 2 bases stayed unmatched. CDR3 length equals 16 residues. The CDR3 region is CASSYSPSGSSYEQYF. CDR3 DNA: TGTGCCAGCAGTTACTCGCCTAGCGGGAGCTCCTACGAGCAGTACTTC.

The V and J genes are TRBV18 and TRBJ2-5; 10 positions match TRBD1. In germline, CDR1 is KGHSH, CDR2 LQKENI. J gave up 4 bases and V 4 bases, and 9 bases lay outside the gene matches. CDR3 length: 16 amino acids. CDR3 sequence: CASSQPDRGVSETQYF. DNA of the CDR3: TGTGCCAGCTCACAACCGGACAGGGGGGTTTCAGAGACCCAGTACTTC.

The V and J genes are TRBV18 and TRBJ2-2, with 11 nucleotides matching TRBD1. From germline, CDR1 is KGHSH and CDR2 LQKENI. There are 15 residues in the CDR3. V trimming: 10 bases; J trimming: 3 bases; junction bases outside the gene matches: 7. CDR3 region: CATNPGQGDTGELFF. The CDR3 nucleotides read TGTGCCACCAACCCGGGACAGGGGGACACCGGGGAGCTGTTTTTT.

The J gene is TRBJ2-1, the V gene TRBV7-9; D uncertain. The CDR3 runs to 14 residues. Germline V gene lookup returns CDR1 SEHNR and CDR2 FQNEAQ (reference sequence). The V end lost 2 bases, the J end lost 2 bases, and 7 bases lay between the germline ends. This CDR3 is CASSLTQAYNEQFF. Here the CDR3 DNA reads TGTGCCAGCAGCTTAACCCAGGCCTACAATGAGCAGTTCTTC.

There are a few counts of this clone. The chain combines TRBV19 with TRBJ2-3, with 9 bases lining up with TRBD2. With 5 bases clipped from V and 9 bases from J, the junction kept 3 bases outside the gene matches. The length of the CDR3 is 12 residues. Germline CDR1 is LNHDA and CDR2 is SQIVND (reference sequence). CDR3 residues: CASSFLAGTQYF. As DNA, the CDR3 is TGTGCCAGTAGTTTCCTAGCGGGGACGCAGTATTTT.

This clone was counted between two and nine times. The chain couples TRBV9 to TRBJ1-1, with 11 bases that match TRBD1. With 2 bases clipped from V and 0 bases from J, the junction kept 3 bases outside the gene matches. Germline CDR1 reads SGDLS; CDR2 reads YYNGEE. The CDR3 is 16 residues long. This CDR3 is CASSVGTGGLNTEAFF. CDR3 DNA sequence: TGTGCCAGCAGCGTGGGGACAGGGGGTTTGAACACTGAAGCTTTCTTT.

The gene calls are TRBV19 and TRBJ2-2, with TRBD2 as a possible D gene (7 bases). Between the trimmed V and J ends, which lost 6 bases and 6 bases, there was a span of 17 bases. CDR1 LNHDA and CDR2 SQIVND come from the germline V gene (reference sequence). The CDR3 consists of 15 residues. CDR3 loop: CASRISGEGAGELFF. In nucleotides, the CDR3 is TGTGCCAGTAGGATATCAGGGGAGGGTGCCGGGGAGCTGTTTTTT.

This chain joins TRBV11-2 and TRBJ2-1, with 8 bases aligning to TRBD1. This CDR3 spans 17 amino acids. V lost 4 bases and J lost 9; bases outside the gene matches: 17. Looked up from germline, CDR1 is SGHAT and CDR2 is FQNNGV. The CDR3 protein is CASSSTDRGFLDGEQFF. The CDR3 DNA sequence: TGTGCCAGCAGCTCCACCGACAGGGGCTTTTTGGATGGTGAGCAGTTCTTC.

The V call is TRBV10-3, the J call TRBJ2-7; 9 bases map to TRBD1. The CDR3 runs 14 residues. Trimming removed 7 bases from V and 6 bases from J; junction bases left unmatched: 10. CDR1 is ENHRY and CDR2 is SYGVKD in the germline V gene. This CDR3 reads CAIKGTGLDGEQYF. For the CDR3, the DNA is TGTGCCATCAAGGGGACAGGGTTGGACGGCGAGCAGTACTTC.

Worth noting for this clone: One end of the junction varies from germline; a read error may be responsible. CDR3 coding DNA: TGTGCTAGCAGCCCACTGACAGGGGGTGAAAAGACCCAGTACTTC. Encoded protein: CASSPLTGGEKTQYF. The chain joins TRBV7-7 to TRBJ2-5; 9 bases are shared with TRBD1. Germline V gives CDR1 SSHAT, CDR2 FNYEAQ (reference sequence). This CDR3 comprises 15 residues.

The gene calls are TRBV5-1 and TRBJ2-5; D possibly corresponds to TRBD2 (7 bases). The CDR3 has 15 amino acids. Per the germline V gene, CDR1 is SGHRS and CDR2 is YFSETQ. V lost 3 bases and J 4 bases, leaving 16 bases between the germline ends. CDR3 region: CASSWAAGARETQYF. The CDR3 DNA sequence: TGCGCCAGCAGCTGGGCGGCGGGGGCTCGAGAGACCCAGTACTTC.

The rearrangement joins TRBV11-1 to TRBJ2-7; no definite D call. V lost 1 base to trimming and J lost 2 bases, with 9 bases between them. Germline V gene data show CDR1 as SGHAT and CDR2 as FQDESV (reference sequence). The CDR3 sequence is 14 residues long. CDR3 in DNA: TGTGCCAGCAGCTTAGTGGGCAGAACCTACGAGCAGTACTTC. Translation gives CASSLVGRTYEQYF.

The CDR3 sequence: CASSLAPTAPYGYTF. The CDR3, as DNA: TGCGCCAGCAGCTTGGCCCCGACAGCCCCCTATGGCTACACCTTC. The chain recombines TRBV5-1 with TRBJ1-2, with D possibly TRBD1 on 5 matching bases. In germline, CDR1 is SGHRS, CDR2 YFSETQ. This CDR3 region has 15 residues. Trimming pared 0 bases from V and 4 bases from J, leaving 13 bases between.

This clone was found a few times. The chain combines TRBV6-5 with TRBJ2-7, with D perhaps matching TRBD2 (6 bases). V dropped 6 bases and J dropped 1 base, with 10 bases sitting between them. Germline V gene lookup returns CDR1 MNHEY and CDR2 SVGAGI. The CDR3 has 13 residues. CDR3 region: CASSPGLSYEQYF. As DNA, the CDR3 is TGTGCCAGCAGCCCGGGACTGTCCTACGAGCAGTACTTC.

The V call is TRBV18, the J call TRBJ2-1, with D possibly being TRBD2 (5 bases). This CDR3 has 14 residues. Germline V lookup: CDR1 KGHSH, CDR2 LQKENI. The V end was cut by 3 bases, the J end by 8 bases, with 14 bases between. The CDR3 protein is CASSPVGRRDEQFF. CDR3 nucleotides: TGTGCCAGCTCACCTGTCGGACGGCGGGATGAGCAGTTCTTC.

Here the CDR3 reads CASGGQATYEQYF. The CDR3 DNA follows: TGTGCCTCTGGCGGACAAGCAACCTACGAGCAGTACTTC. The genes are TRBV6-5 and TRBJ2-7; D is perhaps TRBD1 (5 bases). The CDR3 is made up of 13 amino acids. Trimming stripped 11 bases from V and 2 bases from J, with 16 bases between. Germline-derived CDR1 and CDR2 are MNHEY and SVGAGI.

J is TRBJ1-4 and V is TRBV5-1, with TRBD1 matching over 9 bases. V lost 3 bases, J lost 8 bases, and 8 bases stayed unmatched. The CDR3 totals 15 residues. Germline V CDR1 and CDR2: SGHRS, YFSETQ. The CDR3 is CASSSLQGAREKLFF. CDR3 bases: TGCGCCAGCAGCTCGCTACAGGGGGCGAGGGAAAAACTGTTTTTT.

This CDR3 reads CASRGTGNLLDEQYF. The CDR3 nucleotides read TGTGCCAGCAGGGGAACAGGAAATCTTCTAGACGAGCAGTACTTC. This chain links TRBV27 with TRBJ2-7; maybe TRBD1 (5 bases). The CDR3 has 15 amino acids. Deletions cut 6 bases from V and 5 bases from J, with 20 bases between. The germline V gene has CDR1 MNHEY and CDR2 SMNVEV (reference sequence).

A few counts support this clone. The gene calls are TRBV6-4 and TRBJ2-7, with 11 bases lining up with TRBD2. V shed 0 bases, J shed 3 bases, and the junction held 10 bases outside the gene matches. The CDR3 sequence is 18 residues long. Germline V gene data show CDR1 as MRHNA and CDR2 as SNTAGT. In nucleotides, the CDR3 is TGTGCCAGCAGTGACTCTCATCTTCTAGCGGGAGGCGACTACGAGCAGTACTTC. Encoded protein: CASSDSHLLAGGDYEQYF.

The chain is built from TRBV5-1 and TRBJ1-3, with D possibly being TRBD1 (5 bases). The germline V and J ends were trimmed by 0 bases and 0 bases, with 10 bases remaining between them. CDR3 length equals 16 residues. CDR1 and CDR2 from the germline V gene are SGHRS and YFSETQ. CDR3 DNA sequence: TGCGCCAGCAGCTTGGAAGGGGCGAGCTCTGGAAACACCATATATTTT. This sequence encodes CASSLEGASSGNTIYF.

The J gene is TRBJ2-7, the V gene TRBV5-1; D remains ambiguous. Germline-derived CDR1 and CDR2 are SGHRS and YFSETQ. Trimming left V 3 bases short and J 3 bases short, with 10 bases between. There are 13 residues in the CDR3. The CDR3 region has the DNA TGCGCCAGCAGCTCAGAACCTCTCTACGAGCAGTACTTC. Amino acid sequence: CASSSEPLYEQYF.

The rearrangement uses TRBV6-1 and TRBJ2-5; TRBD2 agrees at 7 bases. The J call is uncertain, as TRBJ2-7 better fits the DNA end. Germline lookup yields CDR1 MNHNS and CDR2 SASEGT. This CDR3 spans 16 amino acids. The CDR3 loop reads CASSAPSSGAGNEQYF. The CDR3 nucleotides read TGTGCCAGCAGTGCCCCGTCGAGCGGGGCTGGAAACGAGCAGTACTTC.

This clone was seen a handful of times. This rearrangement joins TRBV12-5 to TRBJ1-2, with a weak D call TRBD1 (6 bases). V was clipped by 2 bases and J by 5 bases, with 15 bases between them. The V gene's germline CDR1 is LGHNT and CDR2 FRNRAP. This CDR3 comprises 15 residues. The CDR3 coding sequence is TGTGCTAGTGGTTTGTCCCAAGGGGGGGCATATGGCTACACCTTC. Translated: CASGLSQGGAYGYTF.

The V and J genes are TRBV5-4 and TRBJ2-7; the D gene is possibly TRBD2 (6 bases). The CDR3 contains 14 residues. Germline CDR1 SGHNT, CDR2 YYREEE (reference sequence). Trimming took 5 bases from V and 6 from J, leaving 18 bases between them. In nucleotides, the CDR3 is TGTGCCAGCAGTGTTGGGGAGGTGGAACCCGAGCAGTACTTC. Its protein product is CASSVGEVEPEQYF.